This T cell receptor beta chain was sequenced in a study of T cell responses to AZD1222 COVID-19 vaccine. CDR3 length: 16 residues. Germline assignment: CDR1 SGHAT and CDR2 FQNNGV. V was clipped by 4 bases and J by 0 bases, with 12 bases between them. The protocol was immunoSEQ multiplex PCR, while the TCRdb copy is restricted to in-frame clones and leaves out a portion. Of some 93,000 clones in the sample, 70% to 90% are singletons; the top ten hold around 10%. The chain carries TRBV11-2 and TRBJ2-2; no reliable D call. The source is an adult who received the AZD1222 COVID-19 vaccine. Sequenced material: peripheral blood, taken 28 days after the second AZD1222 dose. The CDR3 sequence: CASSSQLHSNTGELFF. The DNA of the CDR3 is TGTGCCAGCAGCTCCCAGCTACATTCGAACACCGGGGAGCTGTTTTTT.